This TCR beta chain was identified in a study of OX40 agonist ivuxolimab in advanced cancers. Profiling relied on immunoSEQ multiplex PCR, and the TCRdb table lists in-frame clones only, not all of them. The data contain tens of thousands of clones, around 85% of them seen just once; the ten biggest clones take up around 28%. Turning to this clone: Its specificity is unknown.

Broader study findings: With doses of 0.1 to 3.0 mg/kg, CD4+ and CD8+ blood T cells had undergone clonal expansion by week 6.

Trimming cost V 3 bases and J 6 bases; bases outside gene matches: 17. CDR3 length: 18 amino acids. CDR1 SQVTM and CDR2 ANQGSEA come from the germline V gene. The chain recombines TRBV29-1 with TRBJ1-2; 12 nucleotides line up with TRBD1. Sequencing used CD4+ or CD8+ T cells sorted from blood, obtained in a trial of the OX40 agonist ivuxolimab. This TCR came from an adult with an advanced solid tumor such as melanoma, head and neck, liver or kidney cancer. The CDR3 loop is CSVDPYETGGQGADGYTF. CDR3 nucleotides: TGCAGCGTTGACCCTTATGAGACCGGGGGACAGGGGGCGGATGGCTACACCTTC.